The rows below give T cell receptor beta chains drawn from one sample of a study of T cell repertoires in aging, cancer and after chemotherapy. TCRdb re-derived calls from the multiplex PCR reads in MiXCR, one entry per CDR3 protein. The sample lists about 1,300 distinct CDR3 sequences, roughly 22% seen once, with 46% in the top ten. Sequencing was carried out using blood. Source of these receptors: a human donor with a solid tumor. The CDR3 runs from the conserved cysteine through the conserved F or W. A D gene is named only where the DNA matches it firmly. Not all rows give a size; the values are once, few, many and, for expanded clones, a class.

TRBD1	TRBV6-2/TRBV6-3	medium-sized	16	TRBJ1-2	TGTGCCAGCAGTTACCAAGGACAGGGATGGGTTCGTGGCTACACCTTC	CASSYQGQGWVRGYTF
.	TRBV28	.	16	TRBJ1-5	TGTGCCAGCAGTTTGCAGGGAGCTTGGATCGATCAGCCCCAGCATTTT	CASSLQGAWIDQPQHF
TRBD1	TRBV6-1	medium-sized	14	TRBJ1-4	TGTGCCAGCAGGGGGACAGGGATGCGCGAAAAACTGTTTTTT	CASRGTGMREKLFF
.	TRBV6-2/TRBV6-3	large	15	TRBJ2-5	TGTGCCAGCAGTTATCGGGGGGCTAGGGTGGAGACCCAGTACTTC	CASSYRGARVETQYF
.	TRBV6-5	large	13	TRBJ2-5	TGTGCCAGCAGTCCACAGGGTCAAGAGACCCAGTACTTC	CASSPQGQETQYF
.	TRBV20-1	medium-sized	14	TRBJ2-3	TGCAGTGCCCTCGGGCGGGGAATCACAGATACGCAGTATTTT	CSALGRGITDTQYF
TRBD2	TRBV13	.	21	TRBJ2-6	TGTGCCAGCAGCCAAAGTGGGGTCGGGGGGGTTTCCAGCTCTGGGGCCAACGTCCTGACTTTC	CASSQSGVGGVSSSGANVLTF
.	TRBV11-3	medium-sized	14	TRBJ2-7	TGTGCCAGCAACCGGGACGGAGGAGATGTCGAGCAGTACTTC	CASNRDGGDVEQYF
TRBD1	TRBV19	medium-sized	13	TRBJ1-5	TGTGCCAGTAGTTCAGGGGGGCGGCAGCCCCAGCATTTT	CASSSGGRQPQHF
.	TRBV19	medium-sized	13	TRBJ2-7	TGTGCCAGTAGTATCGAAGGGATCAACGAGCAGTACTTC	CASSIEGINEQYF
TRBD2	TRBV5-6	medium-sized	17	TRBJ2-3	TGTGCCAGCAGCTTGGGGGCGGGGGGGCCTCTGACAGATACGCAGTATTTT	CASSLGAGGPLTDTQYF
TRBD2	TRBV18	medium-sized	15	TRBJ2-1	TGTGCCAGCTCACCACTAGCGGGGGAAAACAATGAGCAGTTCTTC	CASSPLAGENNEQFF
TRBD1	TRBV7-9	few	15	TRBJ1-2	TGTGCCAGCAGCCAAGCCGGCCAGGGGGCTTATGGCTACACCTTC	CASSQAGQGAYGYTF
.	TRBV25-1	few	13	TRBJ1-2	TGTGCCAGCAGTGCAAAGCCGTTCTATGGCTACACCTTC	CASSAKPFYGYTF
.	TRBV6-5	.	13	TRBJ2-7	TGTGCCAGCAGGCGTGGAAGTGGCGGGGAGCAGTACTTC	CASRRGSGGEQYF
.	TRBV13	medium-sized	13	TRBJ1-1	TGTGCCAGCAGCCAACGAGGGGGGCAGAGGGCTTTCTTT	CASSQRGGQRAFF
.	TRBV7-6	medium-sized	15	TRBJ2-7	TGTGCCAGCAGCTTGTCGCCCGACGGATCCTACGAGCAGTACTTC	CASSLSPDGSYEQYF
.	TRBV25-1	.	16	TRBJ1-6	TGTGCCAGCAGTGAATTGGGGTGGCAGGAAAGTTCACCCCTCCACTTT	CASSELGWQESSPLHF
TRBD1	TRBV7-2	medium-sized	13	TRBJ2-5	TGTGCCAGCAGGCAAGGGACAGGGGAGACCCAGTACTTC	CASRQGTGETQYF
TRBD1	TRBV10-3	medium-sized	14	TRBJ1-1	TGTGCCATCAGCGAGCCGGGACAGCAGATTGAAGCTTTCTTT	CAISEPGQQIEAFF
.	TRBV4-3	medium-sized	17	TRBJ1-6	TGCGCCAGCAGCCAAGAGCAGGGATCTAGTTACGATTCACCCCTCCACTTT	CASSQEQGSSYDSPLHF
.	TRBV19	medium-sized	14	TRBJ1-1	TGTGCCAGTAGTATGGGCCCCGCGAACACTGAAGCTTTCTTT	CASSMGPANTEAFF
TRBD1	TRBV6-1	medium-sized	18	TRBJ1-6	TGTGCCAGCAGTTCCCCCGAGCAGGGGGCGCATGATAATTCACCCCTCCACTTT	CASSSPEQGAHDNSPLHF
.	TRBV11-3	few	14	TRBJ2-3	TGTGCCAGCACGAGACAGTCTAGCACAGATACGCAGTATTTT	CASTRQSSTDTQYF
.	TRBV19	medium-sized	12	TRBJ2-7	TGTGCCAGTGGCGGACATTCCTACGAGCAGTACTTC	CASGGHSYEQYF
.	TRBV12-3/TRBV12-4	.	15	TRBJ1-1	TGTGCCAGCAGTTTAAGGGACGGAATGAACACTGAAGCTTTCTTT	CASSLRDGMNTEAFF
.	TRBV5-1	medium-sized	15	TRBJ2-2	TGCGCCAGCAGCGACGGGACCGACAACACCGGGGAGCTGTTTTTT	CASSDGTDNTGELFF
.	TRBV7-9	medium-sized	16	TRBJ1-3	TGTGCCAGCAGCTCCTCGACAGCTAGCTCTGGAAACACCATATATTTT	CASSSSTASSGNTIYF
TRBD1	TRBV20-1	.	13	TRBJ1-2	TGCAGTGCTAGGTCGGGACAGGGGAATGGCTACACCTTC	CSARSGQGNGYTF
.	TRBV4-1	.	16	TRBJ1-2	TGCGCCAGCAGCCAAGCTGGCAGGCCGACTAACTATGGCTACACCTTC	CASSQAGRPTNYGYTF
TRBD2	TRBV12-3/TRBV12-4	medium-sized	16	TRBJ2-2	TGTGCCAGCAGTTGGACTAGCGGGGGGCCCACCGGGGAGCTGTTTTTT	CASSWTSGGPTGELFF
.	TRBV29-1	large	14	TRBJ2-7	TGCAGCACGAGGGGGAGTGGAAGCGGCCTCGAGCAGTACTTC	CSTRGSGSGLEQYF
TRBD1	TRBV6-2/TRBV6-3	.	14	TRBJ1-1	TGTGCCAGCAGGGGTACGGGACAGCAGATTGAAGCTTTCTTT	CASRGTGQQIEAFF
TRBD1	TRBV19	medium-sized	15	TRBJ1-2	TGTGCCAGTAGCCCGAAGGGACAGGGGAGCTATGGCTACACCTTC	CASSPKGQGSYGYTF
TRBD2	TRBV20-1	once	16	TRBJ2-5	TGCAGTACTATGCCGGGACTAGCGGGGGGGCGAGGGGCCCAGTACTTC	CSTMPGLAGGRGAQYF
TRBD2	TRBV12-3/TRBV12-4	medium-sized	16	TRBJ2-1	TGTGCCAGCAGTTTAGCAGCGGGGGGGCCTTTACATGAGCAGTTCTTC	CASSLAAGGPLHEQFF
TRBD2	TRBV18	medium-sized	16	TRBJ2-1	TGTGCCAGCTCAGCCGACCTGGCGGGGGGTGGCAATGAGCAGTTCTTC	CASSADLAGGGNEQFF
TRBD1	TRBV4-1	few	16	TRBJ1-6	TGCGCCAGCAGCCAAGAAGCGGGACAGTACAATTCACCCCTCCACTTT	CASSQEAGQYNSPLHF
TRBD1	TRBV24-1	medium-sized	16	TRBJ2-1	TGTGCCACCAGTGATCCTGACGGGGACAGGGTCAATGAGCAGTTCTTC	CATSDPDGDRVNEQFF
TRBD1	TRBV5-8	medium-sized	15	TRBJ2-1	TGTGCCAGCAGCTTCCTGACAGGGGGAATGAATGAGCAGTTCTTC	CASSFLTGGMNEQFF
.	TRBV2	few	15	TRBJ2-6	TGTGCCAGCAGCGGTTGGGTAGGTGGGGCCAACGTCCTGACTTTC	CASSGWVGGANVLTF
TRBD1	TRBV5-1	.	14	TRBJ2-7	TGCGCCAGCGGCCGGGACAGCGCATCCTACGAGCAGTACTTC	CASGRDSASYEQYF
.	TRBV24-1	medium-sized	16	TRBJ1-3	TGTGCCCACAAATATGGCCCTTTCCTCTCTGGAAACACCATATATTTT	CAHKYGPFLSGNTIYF
TRBD1	TRBV20-1	medium-sized	14	TRBJ1-2	TGCAGTGCTAGCCTAGGACAGGGGGATTTAAGCTACACCTTC	CSASLGQGDLSYTF
.	TRBV6-1	medium-sized	14	TRBJ1-2	TGTGCCAGCAGTGAAGCGGGAGCGGAGTCGGGCTACACCTTC	CASSEAGAESGYTF
TRBD1	TRBV2	few	14	TRBJ1-6	TGTGCCAGCAAGACAGGGGCTAATAATTCACCCCTCCACTTT	CASKTGANNSPLHF